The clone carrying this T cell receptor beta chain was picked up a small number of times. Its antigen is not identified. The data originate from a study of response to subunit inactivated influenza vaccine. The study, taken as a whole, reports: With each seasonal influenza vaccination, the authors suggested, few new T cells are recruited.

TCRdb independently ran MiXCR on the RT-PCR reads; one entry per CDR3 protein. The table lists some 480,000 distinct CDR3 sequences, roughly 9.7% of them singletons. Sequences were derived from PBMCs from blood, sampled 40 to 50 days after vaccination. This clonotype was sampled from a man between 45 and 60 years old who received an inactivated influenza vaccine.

As DNA, the CDR3 is TGCAGTGCTAAAGACGGAAGCCACAGGAATAATTCACCCCTCCACTTT. This codes for CSAKDGSHRNNSPLHF. The rearrangement joins TRBV20-1 to TRBJ1-6; D is perhaps TRBD1 (5 bases). V was pared by 4 bases and J by 5 bases, with 18 bases between. This CDR3 has 16 amino acids. Germline lookup yields CDR1 DFQATT and CDR2 SNEGSKA (reference sequence).